A selection of T cell receptor beta chains follows, all from one sample in a study of response to subunit inactivated influenza vaccine. TCRdb reprocessed the RT-PCR reads with MiXCR, giving one entry per CDR3 protein. The repertoire includes 500,000 to 600,000 distinct CDR3 sequences, approximately 7.6% of them detected once, and roughly 13% sits in the top ten. The sample here was PBMCs from blood, taken less than 30 months after vaccination. The receptors here all came from a man aged 50-75 years who received an inactivated influenza vaccine. Each CDR3 is given with its conserved first and last residue. The order of the fields is V gene, D gene, J gene, clone size, CDR3 protein, CDR3 DNA. The D gene is left open where the match is weak. Expanded clones are given a class, and other clones once, few, many or no size at all.

>TRBV5-1|NA|TRBJ2-1|few
CASSLPGAGNNEQFF
TGCGCCAGCAGCTTGCCAGGAGCAGGCAACAATGAGCAGTTCTTC
>TRBV4-3|TRBD2|TRBJ2-3|NA
CASSQVPAGDSDTQYF
TGCGCCAGCAGCCAAGTTCCAGCGGGGGATTCAGATACGCAGTATTTT
>TRBV5-1|TRBD2|TRBJ2-1|many
CASSLAGGGYNEQFF
TGTGCCAGCAGCTTAGCGGGAGGGGGATACAATGAGCAGTTCTTC
>TRBV27|TRBD1|TRBJ2-5|NA
CASSLRRTGVSGETQYF
TGTGCCAGCAGTTTACGAAGGACAGGGGTGTCTGGAGAGACCCAGTACTTC
>TRBV6-4|TRBD1|TRBJ2-3|NA
CASSEGTGKSDTQYF
TGTGCCAGCAGTGAGGGGACAGGCAAGTCAGATACGCAGTATTTT
>TRBV28|NA|TRBJ2-3|many
CASSFEAASTDTQYF
TGTGCCAGCAGTTTTGAGGCGGCTAGCACAGATACGCAGTATTTT
>TRBV6-4|NA|TRBJ1-2|few
CASRGTRDGSYTF
TGTGCCAGCAGAGGGACTAGGGACGGGAGCTACACCTTC
>TRBV2|NA|TRBJ2-3|many
CATRLGVNTDTQYF
TGTGCCACCAGATTGGGGGTAAACACAGATACGCAGTATTTT
>TRBV14|TRBD1|TRBJ2-7|few
CASSPTGALPPYEQYF
TGTGCCAGCAGCCCCACAGGGGCTTTACCCCCCTACGAGCAGTACTTC
>TRBV3-1|NA|TRBJ1-2|NA
CASSPPRASYGYTF
TGTGCCAGCAGCCCCCCCAGGGCGTCATATGGCTACACCTTC
>TRBV7-2|NA|TRBJ1-2|NA
CASRGGDHGYTF
TGTGCCAGCAGGGGCGGGGACCATGGCTACACCTTC
>TRBV27|TRBD2|TRBJ2-5|many
CASSRGAAGGPTETQYF
TGTGCCAGCAGTAGAGGTGCAGCGGGAGGGCCGACTGAGACCCAGTACTTC
>TRBV20-1|NA|TRBJ1-1|NA
CRGDGVAWTEAFF
TGCAGGGGGGACGGGGTCGCATGGACTGAAGCTTTCTTT
>TRBV28|NA|TRBJ2-4|many
CASSLRGGWGNIQYF
TGTGCCAGCAGTCTTCGAGGGGGGTGGGGCAACATTCAGTACTTC
>TRBV6-5|TRBD1|TRBJ2-7|NA
CASSYQQGTGFYEQYF
TGTGCCAGCAGTTACCAACAAGGGACAGGGTTCTACGAGCAGTACTTC
>TRBV9|NA|TRBJ2-2|NA
CASSVAANTGELFF
TGTGCCAGCAGCGTAGCCGCCAACACCGGGGAGCTGTTTTTT
>TRBV7-9|NA|TRBJ1-1|few
CASSLASGGQTEAFF
TGTGCCAGCAGCTTAGCTTCTGGGGGCCAGACTGAAGCTTTCTTT
>TRBV5-1|NA|TRBJ1-1|NA
CASSKGNSNTEAFF
TGCGCCAGCAGTAAGGGGAACAGCAACACTGAAGCTTTCTTT
>TRBV4-1|TRBD2|TRBJ2-7|many
CASSLRQTSGGLSSYEQYF
TGCGCCAGCAGCCTTCGACAGACTAGCGGGGGCCTTAGCTCCTACGAGCAGTACTTC
>TRBV20-1|NA|TRBJ2-2|few
CSARDISTGELFF
TGCAGTGCTAGAGATATTTCGACCGGGGAGCTGTTTTTT
>TRBV12-3/TRBV12-4|NA|TRBJ2-2|few
CASKVVQGGAGELFF
TGTGCCAGCAAGGTGGTACAGGGAGGGGCCGGGGAGCTGTTTTTT
>TRBV6-2/TRBV6-3|TRBD2|TRBJ2-7|many
CASRELAGGTYEQYF
TGTGCCAGCAGGGAACTAGCGGGAGGAACCTACGAGCAGTACTTC
>TRBV12-3/TRBV12-4|TRBD1|TRBJ1-5|NA
CASMNRGFNQPQHF
TGTGCCAGCATGAACAGGGGATTCAATCAGCCCCAGCATTTT
>TRBV29-1|NA|TRBJ2-1|many
CSVEDLLAGTYNEQFF
TGCAGCGTTGAAGATCTTCTGGCGGGGACGTACAATGAGCAGTTCTTC
>TRBV5-1|NA|TRBJ2-3|few
CASSHPSTDTQYF
TGCGCCAGCAGCCACCCTAGCACAGATACGCAGTATTTT
>TRBV4-3|NA|TRBJ2-3|many
CASSQDPGPVSSTQYF
TGCGCCAGCAGCCAGGACCCGGGACCAGTGAGCAGTACGCAGTATTTT
>TRBV29-1|NA|TRBJ1-3|few
CSGAGGNTIYF
TGCAGCGGGGCTGGCGGAAACACCATATATTTT
>TRBV24-1|TRBD1|TRBJ2-1|NA
CATSEDRGYNEQFF
TGTGCCACCAGTGAGGACAGGGGTTACAATGAGCAGTTCTTC
>TRBV7-8|NA|TRBJ2-1|few
CASSLMSAYNEQFF
TGTGCCAGCAGCTTGATGTCAGCCTACAATGAGCAGTTCTTC
>TRBV4-3|NA|TRBJ1-4|many
CASSRGQGLWTNEKLFF
TGCGCCAGCAGCCGAGGGCAGGGCTTATGGACTAATGAAAAACTGTTTTTT
>TRBV12-3/TRBV12-4|NA|TRBJ1-4|NA
CASSLGGDGEKLFF
TGTGCCAGCAGTTTGGGGGGGGACGGTGAAAAACTGTTTTTT
>TRBV20-1|NA|TRBJ2-5|NA
CSASLARQTQYF
TGCAGTGCTAGCCTAGCGCGTCAGACCCAGTACTTC
>TRBV4-3|TRBD1|TRBJ2-7|NA
CASSRIQGEEQYF
TGCGCCAGCAGCCGCATACAGGGGGAGGAGCAGTACTTC
>TRBV15|NA|TRBJ2-7|few
CATSRDRGLLVHEQYF
TGTGCCACCAGCAGAGATAGAGGCCTCCTCGTCCACGAGCAGTACTTC
>TRBV9|NA|TRBJ1-1|many
CASSVVGRGNTEAFF
TGTGCCAGCAGCGTAGTCGGCAGGGGGAACACTGAAGCTTTCTTT
>TRBV20-1|NA|TRBJ2-3|few
CSAYPPGFSTDTQYF
TGCAGTGCTTACCCCCCGGGTTTTTCCACAGATACGCAGTATTTT
>TRBV12-3/TRBV12-4|NA|TRBJ2-1|NA
CASSLAGASGGMVF
TGTGCCAGCAGTTTAGCGGGGGCGTCCGGGGGCATGGTCTTC
>TRBV20-1|NA|TRBJ2-1|NA
CRATSRRVADEQFF
TGCAGGGCCACTAGCCGGAGAGTTGCAGATGAGCAGTTCTTC
>TRBV4-3|TRBD2|TRBJ2-3|few
CASSQDSGGDTQYF
TGCGCCAGCAGCCAAGATTCGGGGGGAGATACGCAGTATTTT
>TRBV12-3/TRBV12-4|TRBD2|TRBJ2-3|many
CASRGLAGLPDTQYF
TGTGCCAGCAGAGGACTAGCGGGGCTGCCAGATACGCAGTATTTT
>TRBV6-2/TRBV6-3|NA|TRBJ1-1|few
CASSPPTGVEAFF
TGTGCCAGCTCCCCCCCCACAGGAGTTGAAGCTTTCTTT
>TRBV20-1|NA|TRBJ2-1|NA
CSARVFRSSSYNEQFF
TGCAGTGCTAGAGTTTTTAGGTCGAGCTCCTACAATGAGCAGTTCTTC
>TRBV4-3|NA|TRBJ2-2|NA
CASSLAPGIGELFF
TGCGCCAGCAGCCTTGCCCCAGGGATCGGGGAGCTGTTTTTT
>TRBV12-3/TRBV12-4|TRBD1|TRBJ2-7|many
CASSTGTGYNEQYF
TGTGCCAGCAGTACCGGGACAGGGTATAACGAGCAGTACTTC
>TRBV20-1|NA|TRBJ2-5|few
CSARVFSQETQYF
TGCAGTGCTAGAGTGTTTTCGCAAGAGACCCAGTACTTC
>TRBV7-2|TRBD2|TRBJ2-1|few
CASSLLGRGVNNEQFF
TGTGCCAGCAGCTTATTGGGGCGGGGGGTTAACAATGAGCAGTTCTTC
>TRBV9|TRBD1|TRBJ1-2|NA
CASSPQEGARYGYTF
TGTGCCAGCAGCCCTCAGGAGGGGGCTCGGTATGGCTACACCTTC